One sample yielded the 24 T cell receptor beta chains listed below, sequenced in a study of shared clonotypes between healthy human individuals. Assay used: immunoSEQ multiplex PCR; TCRdb lists only in-frame clones, some missing. Of millions of clones detected, 90% to 95% appear once; the ten largest clones hold around 0.13%. Sequencing was performed on naive CD4+ T cells sorted from blood. The subset was: CD45RA+ positively selected. Receptors originate from a man between 18 and 35 years old in good health.

V gene TRBV4-1 combines with J gene TRBJ1-4; 8 nucleotides match TRBD1. V gave up 4 bases and J gave up 3 bases; unmatched junction bases: 1. This CDR3 comprises 14 residues. Germline lookup yields CDR1 MGHRA and CDR2 YSYEKL. This CDR3 is CASSLTGANEKLFF. CDR3 DNA sequence: TGCGCCAGCAGCCTGACAGGGGCTAATGAAAAACTGTTTTTT.

As to this clone: In the same sample, other DNA sequences code for this CDR3. The chain joins TRBV2 to TRBJ1-1, with D perhaps TRBD1 (5 bases). V was pared by 6 bases and J by 0 bases, with 11 bases between. Germline assignment: CDR1 SNHLY and CDR2 FYNNEI. This CDR3 is 14 amino acids long. CDR3 amino acids: CASSSQGMNTEAFF. CDR3 sequence (DNA): TGTGCCAGCAGCAGCCAGGGCATGAACACTGAAGCTTTCTTT.

V and J are TRBV9 and TRBJ1-1; TRBD1 might be the D (5 bases). CDR3 length: 13 amino acids. Germline CDR1 reads SGDLS; CDR2 reads YYNGEE. Trimming removed 4 bases at V and 4 bases at J, with 11 bases between. The CDR3: CASSLRGGTEAFF. In DNA form, the CDR3 reads TGTGCCAGCAGCCTAAGGGGTGGCACTGAAGCTTTCTTT.

The chain is built from TRBV7-2 and TRBJ2-1; D is possibly TRBD1 or TRBD2 (6 bases each). There are 15 residues in the CDR3. V lost 3 bases and J lost 3, with 12 bases in between. Germline CDR1 reads SGHTA; CDR2 reads FQGNSA. The CDR3 is CASSFGRGGYNEQFF. Written as DNA, the CDR3 is TGTGCCAGCAGCTTCGGCAGGGGAGGCTACAATGAGCAGTTCTTC.

This clone was detected a few times. The chain joins TRBV27 to TRBJ1-2, with D unclear. In germline, CDR1 is MNHEY, CDR2 SMNVEV (reference sequence). This CDR3 is built from 13 residues. Trimming stripped 2 bases from V and 3 bases from J, with 7 bases between. Here the CDR3 reads CASSLNGDYGYTF. The CDR3 DNA sequence: TGTGCCAGCAGTTTAAACGGTGACTATGGCTACACCTTC.

The V and J genes are TRBV2 and TRBJ2-7; D unclear. V lost 5 bases and J lost 2, with 16 bases in between. CDR3 length equals 15 residues. Germline V gene data show CDR1 as SNHLY and CDR2 as FYNNEI. DNA for the CDR3: TGTGCCAGCAGTCCAGGACCTGTGGGCCCCTACGAGCAGTACTTC. It is translated as CASSPGPVGPYEQYF.

On this clone itself: This sample includes further DNA sequences coding for the same CDR3. The chain is built from TRBV6-5 and TRBJ2-7; 11 nucleotides match TRBD2. The V and J ends lost 5 bases and 0 bases, in that order; junction bases with no gene match: 3. CDR3 length: 15 amino acids. The germline CDR1 and CDR2 sequences are MNHEY and SVGAGI. CDR3 protein: CASSILAGGSYEQYF. DNA for the CDR3: TGTGCCAGCAGTATCCTAGCGGGGGGCTCCTACGAGCAGTACTTC.

The chain recombines TRBV2 with TRBJ1-1, with a possible D match to TRBD1 (6 bases). The CDR3 contains 14 residues. Trimming took off 7 bases at V and 1 base at J, with 13 bases between the two ends. The germline V gene encodes CDR1 SNHLY and CDR2 FYNNEI. The CDR3 nucleotides read TGTGCCAGCATTACAGGGTTGAGGAACACTGAAGCTTTCTTT. Its translation: CASITGLRNTEAFF.

This chain links TRBV19 with TRBJ1-1; D is perhaps TRBD1 (5 bases). In germline, CDR1 is LNHDA, CDR2 SQIVND (reference sequence). This CDR3 has 15 residues. Trimming shortened V by 7 bases and J by 5 bases, and 20 bases separated the two germline ends. CDR3 bases: TGTGCCAGTAAATGGAGCGGAAAGGGGAAAACTGAAGCTTTCTTT. Translating gives CASKWSGKGKTEAFF.

The chain has TRBV9 and TRBJ1-4, with 7 bases that match TRBD1. The CDR3 is made up of 15 amino acids. Germline CDR1 and CDR2: SGDLS and YYNGEE. Losses at the gene ends were 0 bases for V and 4 bases for J; bases not matched to a gene: 3. The DNA of the CDR3 is TGTGCCAGCAGCGTAGGGGGACAGTATAATGAAAAACTGTTTTTT. Protein: CASSVGGQYNEKLFF.

This sequence joins TRBV19 and TRBJ2-7, with TRBD2 as a possible D gene (9 bases). Germline CDR1 reads LNHDA; CDR2 reads SQIVND (reference sequence). Trimming removed 0 bases at V and 4 bases at J, with 37 bases between. CDR3 size: 23 residues. CDR3 loop: CASSIEAPPDRAFGVAGVYEQYF. DNA of the CDR3: TGTGCCAGTAGTATAGAAGCCCCCCCGGACAGGGCGTTCGGGGTAGCGGGAGTATACGAGCAGTACTTC.

To note about this clone: The sample carries other DNA sequences with the same CDR3. The V and J genes are TRBV7-2 and TRBJ1-2; D possibly corresponds to TRBD1 (5 bases). Germline V gives CDR1 SGHTA, CDR2 FQGNSA. V shed 1 base and J shed 0 bases, with 9 bases lying between them. CDR3 length: 15 amino acids. CDR3 residues: CASSLVGGANYGYTF. Here the CDR3 DNA reads TGTGCCAGCAGCTTAGTTGGGGGAGCTAACTATGGCTACACCTTC.

The chain uses TRBV11-3 and TRBJ2-2, with D maybe TRBD2 (5 bases). The CDR3 sequence is 14 residues long. In germline, CDR1 is SGHNT, CDR2 YENEEA. Trimming pared 7 bases from V and 0 bases from J, leaving 9 bases between. The CDR3 sequence: CASTLGANTGELFF. CDR3 nucleotides: TGTGCCAGCACCCTCGGGGCGAACACCGGGGAGCTGTTTTTT.

The rearrangement joins TRBV6-1 to TRBJ2-1; D gene ambiguous. V was clipped by 7 bases and J by 0 bases, with 10 bases between them. The CDR3 is 14 amino acids. CDR1 and CDR2 (germline): MNHNS, SASEGT. The CDR3 sequence is CASKTQLSYNEQFF. CDR3 nucleotide sequence: TGTGCCAGCAAGACACAGCTCTCCTACAATGAGCAGTTCTTC.

The DNA of the CDR3 is TGTGCCAGCAGCGCCCGCACTAGCGGTGTCAATGAGCAGTTCTTC. Its protein product is CASSARTSGVNEQFF. The chain recombines TRBV7-2 with TRBJ2-1; 8 bases map to TRBD2. The V segment lost 5 bases and the J segment 6 bases; nucleotides outside the gene matches: 9. The CDR3 extends over 15 amino acids. Per the germline V gene, CDR1 is SGHTA and CDR2 is FQGNSA.

V gene TRBV30 combines with J gene TRBJ2-4; 9 positions agree with TRBD2. Per germline, CDR1 GTSNPN and CDR2 SVGIG (reference sequence). The CDR3 is 14 amino acids. Trimming at V came to 0 bases and at J to 7 bases, leaving 4 bases not matched to a gene. This CDR3 is CAWSVAGGPNIQYF. The CDR3 DNA reads TGTGCCTGGAGTGTGGCGGGGGGGCCGAACATTCAGTACTTC.

J is TRBJ2-5 and V is TRBV11-1; D is uncertain. Germline V lookup: CDR1 SGHAT, CDR2 FQDESV (reference sequence). Trimming removed 7 bases from V and 7 bases from J, with 7 bases in between. This CDR3 has 10 residues. CDR3 sequence reads: CASTLWTQYF. In nucleotides, the CDR3 is TGTGCCAGCACTCTATGGACCCAGTACTTC.

This clone was seen once. V is TRBV7-2 and J is TRBJ2-7; 10 nucleotides agree with TRBD1. CDR1 and CDR2 (germline): SGHTA, FQGNSA. Trimming cost V 4 bases and J 5 bases; bases outside gene matches: 8. CDR3 size: 15 residues. CDR3 protein: CASSSRDRGYHEQYF. The CDR3 bases are TGTGCCAGCAGCTCCCGGGACAGGGGATACCACGAGCAGTACTTC.

V gene TRBV6-5 combines with J gene TRBJ1-6; TRBD1 matches 10 bases. CDR3 length equals 14 residues. CDR1 is MNHEY and CDR2 is SVGAGI in the germline V gene. The trim removed 2 bases at V and 13 bases at J, leaving 5 bases unmatched. CDR3 nucleotide sequence: TGTGCCAGCAGTTACGGGACAGGGGATCTCCCCCTCCACTTT. Translation gives CASSYGTGDLPLHF.

CDR3 loop: CASSLSPQGNYGYTF. The DNA of the CDR3 is TGTGCCAGCAGTTTAAGCCCTCAGGGAAACTATGGCTACACCTTC. The chain recombines TRBV28 with TRBJ1-2; maybe TRBD1 (5 bases). CDR1 and CDR2 from the germline V gene are MDHEN and SYDVKM. The V and J ends lost 2 bases and 2 bases respectively, with 12 bases between them. This CDR3 spans 15 amino acids.

This rearrangement joins TRBV19 to TRBJ1-5; D possibly corresponds to TRBD1 (6 bases). The CDR3 loop spans 14 amino acids. The germline V gene has CDR1 LNHDA and CDR2 SQIVND (reference sequence). With 5 bases removed from V and 3 bases from J, the gap between germline ends came to 11 bases. The CDR3 loop is CASSLQGTNQPQHF. The CDR3 coding sequence is TGTGCCAGTAGTCTACAGGGAACCAATCAGCCCCAGCATTTT.

This rearrangement joins TRBV19 to TRBJ1-1; TRBD1 matches 8 bases. The germline gives CDR1 LNHDA, CDR2 SQIVND (reference sequence). Unmatched junction bases numbered 10, after V lost 5 bases and J lost 11 bases. This CDR3 has 13 amino acids. CDR3 protein: CASSSPGQGRAFF. The CDR3 DNA follows: TGTGCCAGTAGTTCCCCCGGACAGGGTCGGGCTTTCTTT. Together with reference TRBV19 and TRBJ1-1, the CDR3 gives the full variable domain: DGGITQSPKYLFRKEGQNVTLSCEQNLNHDAMYWYRQDPGQGLRLIYYSQIVNDFQKGDIAEGYSVSREKKESFPLTVTSAQKNPTAFYLCASSSPGQGRAFFGQGTRLTVV.

This clone appeared a single time. The J gene is TRBJ2-3, the V gene TRBV5-1, with D unresolved. Deletions cut 4 bases from V and 2 bases from J, with 14 bases between. The CDR3 is 15 amino acids. The germline V gene encodes CDR1 SGHRS and CDR2 YFSETQ. CDR3: CASSRERLITDTQYF. CDR3 coding DNA: TGCGCCAGCAGCAGGGAACGTCTTATCACAGATACGCAGTATTTT. Combining the CDR3 with reference TRBV5-1 and TRBJ2-3 gives the whole variable domain KAGVTQTPRYLIKTRGQQVTLSCSPISGHRSVSWYQQTPGQGLQFLFEYFSETQRNKGNFPGRFSGRQFSNSRSEMNVSTLELGDSALYLCASSRERLITDTQYFGPGTRLTVL.

The chain carries TRBV9 and TRBJ1-1; no definite D call. V was clipped by 0 bases and J by 5 bases, with 11 bases between them. Germline V lookup: CDR1 SGDLS, CDR2 YYNGEE. This CDR3 contains 14 residues. The CDR3 DNA follows: TGTGCCAGCAGCGTAGTGGATAGAGGGACTGAAGCTTTCTTT. Amino acids: CASSVVDRGTEAFF.